This T cell receptor beta chain appears in the sequencing data of a study of cytomegalovirus exposure and HLA in healthy donors. Findings of the study overall: There were around 160 TCR beta chains listed as cytomegalovirus-associated. The tendency of first-cohort TCR clusters to co-occur in the 130 or so validation repertoires was identified by a subsequent analysis. In vitro experiments confirmed that three CMV-associated chains were specific for CMV antigens.

Sequenced by immunoSEQ multiplex PCR; TCRdb stores in-frame clones only, minus some. Among some 87,000 clones, about 96% were seen once, and the ten largest hold 1.3%. On this clone itself: Its antigen remains unknown.

The ends lost 1 base at V and 6 bases at J; junction bases unmatched: 2. Germline loops: CDR1 MGHRA, CDR2 YSYEKL. This CDR3 is built from 15 residues. An approximately 120-subject validation cohort, separate from the roughly 670-subject first cohort, supplied the donors. The receptor's source is a woman under 30 in good health and CMV-seronegative. V and J are TRBV4-1 and TRBJ2-1; TRBD2 agrees at 11 bases. Sequenced: PBMCs. DNA of the CDR3: TGCGCCAGCAGCCAAGTAGCGGGAGGGGGCAATGAGCAGTTCTTC. This gives the protein CASSQVAGGGNEQFF.